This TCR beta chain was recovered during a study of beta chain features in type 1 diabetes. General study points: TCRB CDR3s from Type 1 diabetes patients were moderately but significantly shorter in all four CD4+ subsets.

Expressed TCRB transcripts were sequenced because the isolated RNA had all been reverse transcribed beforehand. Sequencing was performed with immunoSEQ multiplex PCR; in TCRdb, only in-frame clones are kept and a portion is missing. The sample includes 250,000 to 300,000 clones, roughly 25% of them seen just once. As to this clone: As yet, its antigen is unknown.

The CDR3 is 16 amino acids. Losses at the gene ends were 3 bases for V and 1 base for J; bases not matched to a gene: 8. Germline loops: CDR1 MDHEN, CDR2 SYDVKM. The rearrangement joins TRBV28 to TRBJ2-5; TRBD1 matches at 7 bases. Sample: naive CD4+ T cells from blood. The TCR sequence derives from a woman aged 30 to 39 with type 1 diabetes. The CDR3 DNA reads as TGTGCCAGCAGTTTTCCCCAGGGGGTCCTCCAAGAGACCCAGTACTTC. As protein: CASSFPQGVLQETQYF.